These 22 T cell receptor beta chains were all obtained from the same sample, sequenced in a study of molecular identifiers for immune sequencing clone quantification. TCRdb re-called the PCR reads with MiXCR, one entry per CDR3 protein. This table holds over 65,000 distinct CDR3 sequences, around a quarter found once. Material: naive CD8+ T cells from blood, with Jurkat cell RNA spiked in. Subset indicated: FACS-sorted CD8+CD4-CCR7+CD45RA+ naive T cells. The source is a human donor in good health. Some libraries in this study had Jurkat cell RNA spiked in.

V gene TRBV24-1 combines with J gene TRBJ1-5, with a weak D call TRBD1 (5 bases). The CDR3 spans 21 residues. Germline CDR1 KGHDR, CDR2 SFDVKD. V was trimmed by 10 bases and J by 0 bases, leaving 33 bases between them. CDR3 region: CATFSPSRGGTETCSNQPQHF. CDR3 DNA: TGTGCCACTTTCTCACCCAGCCGGGGGGGGACGGAGACTTGTAGCAATCAGCCCCAGCATTTT.

Comments on this clonotype: A much larger clone lies a single base off, so this may be a read error. V is TRBV4-3 and J is TRBJ2-7; D possibly corresponds to TRBD1 (5 bases). The germline V gene has CDR1 LGHNA and CDR2 YSLEER. The CDR3 spans 14 residues. The CDR3 DNA follows: TGCGCCAGCAGCCAAGCTCAGGGTTCCTGCGAGCAGTACTTC. Amino acids: CASSQAQGSCEQYF.

With respect to this clonotype: The junction shows a germline mismatch at one end, possibly a read error. This sequence joins TRBV11-2 and TRBJ2-7; D is unclear. CDR1 is SGHAT and CDR2 is FQNNGV in the germline V gene. The CDR3 is 12 amino acids. The CDR3 loop is CANSLYPYEQYF. The DNA for the CDR3 is TGTGCCAACAGCCTATACCCCTACGAGCAGTACTTC. Variable domain in full (rest from reference TRBV11-2 and TRBJ2-7): EAGVAQSPRYKIIEKRQSVAFWCNPISGHATLYWYQQILGQGPKLLIQFQNNGVVDDSQLPKDRFSAERLKGVDSTLKIQPAKLEDSAVYLCANSLYPYEQYFGPGTRLTVT.

This clonotype was counted many times. The chain couples TRBV5-6 to TRBJ2-7; D is unclear. This CDR3 has 13 residues. V lost 0 bases and J lost 0, with 4 bases in between. Germline lookup yields CDR1 SGHDT and CDR2 YYEEEE. CDR3 sequence: CASSLVSSYEQYF. DNA of the CDR3: TGTGCCAGCAGCTTGGTCAGCTCCTACGAGCAGTACTTC.

This clonotype was detected ten times or more. V is TRBV29-1 and J is TRBJ2-7; tentative D call: TRBD2 (5 bases). The germline V and J ends were trimmed by 4 bases and 0 bases, with 10 bases remaining between them. The CDR3 runs to 13 residues. Per germline, CDR1 SQVTM and CDR2 ANQGSEA. CDR3 in amino acids: CSVGPEDSYEQYF. In nucleotides, the CDR3 is TGCAGCGTTGGACCGGAGGACTCCTACGAGCAGTACTTC.

With regard to this clonotype: A much bigger clone sits one base away, suggesting this may be a read error. V gene TRBV6-2 or TRBV6-3 combines with J gene TRBJ1-1, with D maybe TRBD1 (5 bases). Trimming took 8 bases from V and 4 from J, leaving 20 bases between them. The CDR3 extends over 15 amino acids. CDR1 is MNHEY and CDR2 is SVGEGT in the germline V gene. CDR3 residues: CASCRILGVSTEAFF. The CDR3 coding sequence is TGTGCCAGCTGCCGGATATTGGGGGTGAGCACTGAAGCTTTCTTT.

This clonotype occurred many times. This chain connects TRBV7-9 to TRBJ2-3; 8 nucleotides line up with TRBD1. Germline V gene lookup returns CDR1 SEHNR and CDR2 FQNEAQ (reference sequence). The CDR3 loop spans 16 amino acids. The junction had 10 bases not matched to a gene; V was cut back by 6 bases and J by 2 bases. CDR3: CASRPTGGNPTDTQYF. The CDR3 nucleotides are TGTGCCAGCAGACCAACAGGGGGTAACCCCACAGATACGCAGTATTTT. Variable domain in full (rest from reference TRBV7-9 and TRBJ2-3): DTGVSQNPRHKITKRGQNVTFRCDPISEHNRLYWYRQTLGQGPEFLTYFQNEAQLEKSRLLSDRFSAERPKGSFSTLEIQRTEQGDSAMYLCASRPTGGNPTDTQYFGPGTRLTVL.

This clonotype was counted ten times or more. The rearrangement joins TRBV4-1 to TRBJ2-7, with TRBD1 matching 10 bases. The CDR3 is 16 amino acids. J gave up 4 bases and V 1 base, and 7 bases lay outside the gene matches. CDR1 and CDR2 (germline): MGHRA, YSYEKL. The CDR3 DNA reads as TGCGCCAGCAGCCAAGCCTCCGGGACAGGGGTTTACGAGCAGTACTTC. It specifies CASSQASGTGVYEQYF.

The V and J genes are TRBV30 and TRBJ2-7; TRBD1 matches at 8 bases. This CDR3 has 13 amino acids. V trimming: 2 bases; J trimming: 5 bases; junction bases outside the gene matches: 5. The germline gives CDR1 GTSNPN, CDR2 SVGIG (reference sequence). The DNA for the CDR3 is TGTGCCTGGAGTCCTGGACAGGGTAACGAGCAGTACTTC. It yields the protein CAWSPGQGNEQYF.

This clonotype was detected many times. The chain recombines TRBV6-6 with TRBJ2-7; TRBD1 is a possible D gene (6 bases). From germline, CDR1 is MNHNY and CDR2 SVGAGI (reference sequence). The CDR3 contains 13 residues. V dropped 4 bases and J dropped 5 bases, with 12 bases sitting between them. CDR3 DNA: TGTGCCAGCAGTTCATTCCCAGGGGACGAGCAGTACTTC. It is translated as CASSSFPGDEQYF.

This clonotype showed up many times. This sequence joins TRBV5-6 and TRBJ2-7; 8 nucleotides line up with TRBD1. J was trimmed by 2 bases and V by 2 bases; bases with no gene match: 3. The CDR3 has 14 amino acids. Germline V gives CDR1 SGHDT, CDR2 YYEEEE. The CDR3 DNA follows: TGTGCCAGCAGCTTCGGGACAGGTCCCTACGAGCAGTACTTC. Its translation: CASSFGTGPYEQYF.

This clonotype was seen ten or more times. The rearrangement uses TRBV5-4 and TRBJ2-7; D not certain. The CDR3 is 13 residues long. Germline V CDR1 and CDR2: SGHNT, YYREEE (reference sequence). Trimming removed 4 bases at V and 6 bases at J, with 14 bases between. The CDR3 nucleotides are TGTGCCAGCAGCCCCCCGGGTGGGCCCGAGCAGTACTTC. It is translated as CASSPPGGPEQYF. Full variable domain (outside the CDR3, taken from reference TRBV5-4 and TRBJ2-7): ETGVTQSPTHLIKTRGQQVTLRCSSQSGHNTVSWYQQALGQGPQFIFQYYREEENGRGNFPPRFSGLQFPNYSSELNVNALELDDSALYLCASSPPGGPEQYFGPGTRLTVT.

With regard to this clonotype: A read error is possible here, since a much larger clone lies one base away. V usage is TRBV2 and J usage is TRBJ2-5; possible D gene TRBD2, 6 bases. Germline CDR1 and CDR2: SNHLY and FYNNEI. This CDR3 comprises 15 residues. The CDR3 spells CASGDASARVETQYF. In DNA form, the CDR3 reads TGTGCCAGCGGTGACGCTAGCGCCCGAGTAGAGACCCAGTACTTC.

This clonotype was observed at least ten times. CDR3: CASSLPSGSGGETDTQYF. Written as DNA, the CDR3 is TGTGCCAGCAGCTTACCTAGCGGGAGCGGTGGAGAGACAGATACGCAGTATTTT. The genes are TRBV7-9 and TRBJ2-3; TRBD2 matches 10 bases. With 2 bases clipped from V and 3 bases from J, the junction kept 11 bases outside the gene matches. Germline V lookup: CDR1 SEHNR, CDR2 FQNEAQ (reference sequence). There are 18 residues in the CDR3.

This clonotype was counted only a few times. The chain combines TRBV18 with TRBJ2-2; 10 positions match TRBD2. CDR1 and CDR2 from the germline V gene are KGHSH and LQKENI. J was trimmed by 0 bases and V by 2 bases; bases with no gene match: 6. This CDR3 contains 18 residues. Written as DNA, the CDR3 is TGTGCCAGCTCACCAATGACCGGACTAGCGGCGAACACCGGGGAGCTGTTTTTT. This codes for CASSPMTGLAANTGELFF. Based on the CDR3 plus reference TRBV18 and TRBJ2-2, the full variable domain is NAGVMQNPRHLVRRRGQEARLRCSPMKGHSHVYWYRQLPEEGLKFMVYLQKENIIDESGMPKERFSAEFPKEGPSILRIQQVVRGDSAAYFCASSPMTGLAANTGELFFGEGSRLTVL.

As concerns this clonotype: A much larger clone differs by one base, so this may be a read error. The rearrangement uses TRBV29-1 and TRBJ2-5, with D possibly matching TRBD1 (5 bases). The CDR3 is 16 residues long. Germline values: CDR1 SQVTM, CDR2 ANQGSEA. The chain's CDR3 is CSVEDLRGHPQEPQYF. The CDR3 DNA follows: TGCAGCGTTGAAGATCTCCGAGGACACCCCCAAGAGCCCCAGTACTTC.

This clonotype was seen many times. The chain's CDR3 is CASSEPTAAGANVLTF. CDR3 DNA sequence: TGTGCCAGCAGCGAACCTACAGCAGCGGGGGCCAACGTCCTGACTTTC. The chain has TRBV7-8 and TRBJ2-6, with unresolved D. Germline assignment: CDR1 SGHVS and CDR2 FQNEAQ. Trimming stripped 5 bases from V and 4 bases from J, with 15 bases between. The CDR3 totals 16 residues.

This clonotype was found once. A much larger clone differs by one base, so this may be a read error. The chain carries TRBV7-9 and TRBJ1-1, with D maybe TRBD1 (6 bases). Germline lookup yields CDR1 SEHNR and CDR2 FQNEAQ (reference sequence). V was cut by 5 bases and J by 4 bases, with 14 bases left in between. This CDR3 has 14 amino acids. CDR3: CASSRDTLSTEAFF. CDR3 nucleotides: TGTGCCAGCAGCCGGGACACCCTGAGCACTGAAGCTTTCTTT. Based on the CDR3 plus reference TRBV7-9 and TRBJ1-1, the full variable domain is DTGVSQNPRHKITKRGQNVTFRCDPISEHNRLYWYRQTLGQGPEFLTYFQNEAQLEKSRLLSDRFSAERPKGSFSTLEIQRTEQGDSAMYLCASSRDTLSTEAFFGQGTRLTVV.

The chain uses TRBV27 and TRBJ2-7; maybe TRBD2 (5 bases). CDR3 length equals 13 residues. Trimming shortened V by 4 bases and J by 7 bases, and 14 bases separated the two germline ends. CDR1 MNHEY and CDR2 SMNVEV come from the germline V gene (reference sequence). CDR3 bases: TGTGCCAGCAGTTGCGGGTTAGAGCGGGAGCAGTACTTC. It encodes CASSCGLEREQYF.

This clonotype turned up a few times. The chain employs TRBV9 and TRBJ2-3; no firm D call. In germline, CDR1 is SGDLS, CDR2 YYNGEE. The CDR3 is 15 residues long. V lost 0 bases to trimming and J lost 0 bases, with 8 bases between them. DNA for the CDR3: TGTGCCAGCAGCGTAGAGGGCTCTAGCACAGATACGCAGTATTTT. Amino acid sequence: CASSVEGSSTDTQYF.

This clonotype was counted many times. V usage is TRBV13 and J usage is TRBJ1-1; no clear D. CDR1 is PRHDT and CDR2 is FYEKMQ in the germline V gene (reference sequence). V was clipped by 3 bases and J by 1 base, with 9 bases between them. The CDR3 extends over 14 amino acids. In DNA, the CDR3 is TGTGCCAGCAGCTTGGGCAGAGCGAACACTGAAGCTTTCTTT. Protein product: CASSLGRANTEAFF. The variable domain in full, completed from reference TRBV13 and TRBJ1-1, reads AAGVIQSPRHLIKEKRETATLKCYPIPRHDTVYWYQQGPGQDPQFLISFYEKMQSDKGSIPDRFSAQQFSDYHSELNMSSLELGDSALYFCASSLGRANTEAFFGQGTRLTVV.

A few counts support this clonotype. This sequence joins TRBV20-1 and TRBJ2-2; 12 bases are a match to TRBD2. This CDR3 comprises 15 residues. Germline V CDR1 and CDR2: DFQATT, SNEGSKA (reference sequence). V was clipped by 5 bases and J by 3 bases; unmatched bases: 4. The DNA of the CDR3 is TGCAGTGCTGGGGGACTAGCGGGTTACACCGGGGAGCTGTTTTTT. It codes for CSAGGLAGYTGELFF.